Below are 27 T cell receptor beta chains sequenced from a single sample in a study of vaccination effects on CD4 cells after COVID-19. Their antigen targets remain unknown. Sequencing used immunoSEQ multiplex PCR; TCRdb keeps in-frame clones, though not all of them. The sample yields approximately 33,000 clones, around two thirds seen once. Peptide-pool stimulation followed by sequencing identified expanded antigen-specific CD4+ clonotypes in the ViraFEST assay. The culture ran for about 11 days, and then CD4+ T cells were isolated. Infection dated between March and December 2020, before the Alpha, Beta and Delta variants reached the United States. The material was CD4+ T cells from PBMCs cultured with HCoV-NL63 spike peptides, obtained before COVID-19 vaccination. These receptors originate from a human donor who had a prior SARS-CoV-2 infection.

In this sample, this clone turned up a few times. J is TRBJ2-1 and V is TRBV7-3; possible D gene TRBD1, 6 bases. Germline loops: CDR1 SGHTA, CDR2 FQGTGA. The CDR3 extends over 14 amino acids. Trimming pared 7 bases from V and 2 bases from J, leaving 12 bases between. The CDR3 protein is CASKVDRTYNEQFF. The CDR3 DNA reads as TGTGCCAGCAAGGTGGACAGAACCTACAATGAGCAGTTCTTC.

V gene TRBV7-6 combines with J gene TRBJ2-7; 10 bases map to TRBD1. J lost 3 bases, V lost 3 bases, and 5 bases had no gene match. CDR1 SGHVS and CDR2 FNYEAQ come from the germline V gene. The CDR3 totals 15 residues. This chain's CDR3 is CASSLNRDRGYEQYF. The CDR3 DNA follows: TGTGCCAGCAGCTTGAACCGGGACAGGGGCTACGAGCAGTACTTC.

The chain combines TRBV7-3 with TRBJ2-7; no definite D call. Germline V lookup: CDR1 SGHTA, CDR2 FQGTGA. V was shortened by 1 base and J by 0 bases, with 13 bases between the two germline ends. The CDR3 covers 16 residues. CDR3 bases: TGTGCCAGCAGCTTAAATCCAGTAGGCAGCTCCTACGAGCAGTACTTC. Translated, it gives CASSLNPVGSSYEQYF.

The chain carries TRBV13 and TRBJ1-4; 11 nucleotides line up with TRBD1. V gave up 1 base and J gave up 3 bases; unmatched junction bases: 7. From germline, CDR1 is PRHDT and CDR2 FYEKMQ (reference sequence). This CDR3 spans 18 amino acids. The CDR3 region is CASSLERTGGMANEKLFF. The CDR3 DNA follows: TGTGCCAGCAGCTTAGAACGGACAGGGGGCATGGCTAATGAAAAACTGTTTTTT.

This clone is categorized as medium-sized. V usage is TRBV5-1 and J usage is TRBJ2-1; TRBD2 agrees at 9 bases. V shed 0 bases, J shed 8 bases, and the junction held 18 bases outside the gene matches. The CDR3 spans 19 residues. Germline values: CDR1 SGHRS, CDR2 YFSETQ. CDR3 sequence (DNA): TGCGCCAGCAGCTTGGCCTTGTGGGTAGCGGGGGACCGCCGGGATGAGCAGTTCTTC. It is translated as CASSLALWVAGDRRDEQFF.

This clone came up a few times. The chain has TRBV9 and TRBJ2-7; D is unresolved. The CDR3 length is 13 residues. Germline loops: CDR1 SGDLS, CDR2 YYNGEE. V dropped 0 bases and J dropped 3 bases, with 7 bases sitting between them. Written as DNA, the CDR3 is TGTGCCAGCAGCGTAGATGGATTCTACGAGCAGTACTTC. It is translated as CASSVDGFYEQYF. Based on the CDR3 plus reference TRBV9 and TRBJ2-7, the full variable domain is DSGVTQTPKHLITATGQRVTLRCSPRSGDLSVYWYQQSLDQGLQFLIQYYNGEERAKGNILERFSAQQFPDLHSELNLSSLELGDSALYFCASSVDGFYEQYFGPGTRLTVT.

This clone was seen only a few times. The chain carries TRBV4-2 and TRBJ2-3; 8 positions agree with TRBD2. The CDR3 sequence is 14 residues long. The ends lost 4 bases at V and 2 bases at J; junction bases unmatched: 2. The V gene's germline CDR1 is LGHNA and CDR2 YNFKEQ. This chain's CDR3 is CASSRTSLTDTQYF. In DNA form, the CDR3 reads TGTGCCAGCAGCCGGACTAGCCTCACAGATACGCAGTATTTT.

The chain links TRBV19 to TRBJ1-5; TRBD1 is a possible D gene (5 bases). CDR1 is LNHDA, CDR2 SQIVND, per germline (reference sequence). The CDR3 spans 15 residues. V shed 5 bases and J shed 4 bases, with 15 bases lying between them. This CDR3 reads CASSERGHGNQPQHF. Here the CDR3 DNA reads TGTGCCAGTAGTGAGAGGGGCCATGGGAATCAGCCCCAGCATTTT.

The chain joins TRBV5-1 to TRBJ1-6; TRBD1 matches at 7 bases. Trimming cost V 4 bases and J 6 bases; bases outside gene matches: 10. The CDR3 is 16 amino acids. In germline, CDR1 is SGHRS, CDR2 YFSETQ. The CDR3 bases are TGCGCCAGCAGCACCCAACCGGGACAGACTAATTCACCCCTCCACTTT. Residues: CASSTQPGQTNSPLHF.

This clone has just a few counts. Here the CDR3 reads CASSGNSGANVLTF. Here the CDR3 DNA reads TGTGCCAGTAGTGGTAACTCTGGGGCCAACGTCCTGACTTTC. This chain uses TRBV19 with TRBJ2-6; no reliable D call. Germline lookup yields CDR1 LNHDA and CDR2 SQIVND (reference sequence). With 5 bases removed from V and 0 bases from J, the gap between germline ends came to 5 bases. The CDR3 is made up of 14 amino acids.

The rearrangement uses TRBV7-2 and TRBJ2-5; D not certain. The V end was cut by 1 base, the J end by 1 base, with 10 bases between. The CDR3 extends over 15 amino acids. Germline assignment: CDR1 SGHTA and CDR2 FQGNSA. As DNA, the CDR3 is TGTGCCAGCAGCTTAGGAGTTCACAGCCAAGAGACCCAGTACTTC. Residues: CASSLGVHSQETQYF.

The gene calls are TRBV27 and TRBJ2-1; 10 bases align to TRBD2. Germline V gene sequence: CDR1 MNHEY, CDR2 SMNVEV (reference sequence). The CDR3 has 15 residues. V lost 5 bases and J lost 4; bases outside the gene matches: 5. CDR3 sequence reads: CASSKTSGLYNEQFF. CDR3 nucleotide sequence: TGTGCCAGCAGTAAGACTAGCGGGCTATACAATGAGCAGTTCTTC.

The V gene is TRBV11-2, the J gene TRBJ1-5; D ambiguous. The CDR3 loop spans 12 amino acids. CDR1 is SGHAT, CDR2 FQNNGV, per germline. With 0 bases removed from V and 6 bases from J, the gap between germline ends came to 3 bases. CDR3 in DNA: TGTGCCAGCAGCTTAGAGGGTCAGCCCCAGCATTTT. Amino acid sequence: CASSLEGQPQHF.

There are a few counts of this clone. The chain employs TRBV19 and TRBJ1-1; maybe TRBD1 (5 bases). The germline CDR1 and CDR2 sequences are LNHDA and SQIVND (reference sequence). Trimming took off 10 bases at V and 4 bases at J, with 13 bases between the two ends. The CDR3 is 12 residues long. The CDR3 coding sequence is TGTGCCACCGGTCCGGGGGGCACTGAAGCTTTCTTT. Translating it yields CATGPGGTEAFF.

This chain links TRBV19 with TRBJ2-1; perhaps TRBD2 as D (5 bases). V was clipped by 4 bases and J by 8 bases, with 21 bases between them. The CDR3 is 16 residues long. The germline V gene has CDR1 LNHDA and CDR2 SQIVND (reference sequence). CDR3 sequence reads: CASSSPQADREDEQFF. The CDR3 DNA follows: TGTGCCAGTAGTAGTCCCCAGGCGGACCGGGAAGATGAGCAGTTCTTC. Based on the CDR3 plus reference TRBV19 and TRBJ2-1, the full variable domain is DGGITQSPKYLFRKEGQNVTLSCEQNLNHDAMYWYRQDPGQGLRLIYYSQIVNDFQKGDIAEGYSVSREKKESFPLTVTSAQKNPTAFYLCASSSPQADREDEQFFGPGTRLTVL.

This clone was seen only a few times. The chain combines TRBV7-2 with TRBJ2-1; perhaps TRBD2 as D (6 bases). Trimming shortened V by 2 bases and J by 4 bases, and 12 bases separated the two germline ends. CDR1 is SGHTA and CDR2 is FQGNSA in the germline V gene. This CDR3 has 15 amino acids. The CDR3 nucleotides read TGTGCCAGCAGCTTAAGTAGCGGTTATTACAATGAGCAGTTCTTC. This encodes CASSLSSGYYNEQFF.

The chain uses TRBV7-9 and TRBJ2-1; 7 bases are shared with TRBD1. This CDR3 spans 14 amino acids. Trimming took 7 bases from V and 4 from J; bases not matched to a gene: 7. Looked up from germline, CDR1 is SEHNR and CDR2 is FQNEAQ (reference sequence). The CDR3 DNA follows: TGTGCCAGCAACGACGACAGGGTTTACAATGAGCAGTTCTTC. Translated, it gives CASNDDRVYNEQFF.

This clone was recorded once. The chain joins TRBV7-2 to TRBJ1-2, with a tentative D call TRBD1 (5 bases). V was shortened by 3 bases and J by 4 bases, with 24 bases between the two germline ends. Germline CDR1 and CDR2: SGHTA and FQGNSA. This CDR3 has 18 amino acids. The CDR3 nucleotides read TGTGCCAGCAGCTTGCGAACTACCATACAGGTTAATTTCTATGGCTACACCTTC. It yields the protein CASSLRTTIQVNFYGYTF.

The chain carries TRBV6-6 and TRBJ2-3; 9 bases match TRBD2. Germline V CDR1 and CDR2: MNHNY, SVGAGI (reference sequence). Trimming took 6 bases from V and 6 from J; bases not matched to a gene: 7. The CDR3 extends over 14 amino acids. CDR3 loop: CASRPRTSVDTQYF. CDR3 coding DNA: TGTGCCAGCAGGCCCAGGACTAGCGTGGATACGCAGTATTTT.

The chain is built from TRBV19 and TRBJ2-2, with unresolved D. Trimming left V 2 bases short and J 5 bases short, with 0 bases between. CDR3 length: 11 amino acids. Germline V lookup: CDR1 LNHDA, CDR2 SQIVND (reference sequence). The CDR3 protein is CASSITGELFF. CDR3 in DNA: TGTGCCAGTAGTATAACCGGGGAGCTGTTTTTT.

The gene calls are TRBV18 and TRBJ2-7, with 7 bases lining up with TRBD2. The CDR3 is 15 residues long. Germline V gene data show CDR1 as KGHSH and CDR2 as LQKENI. With 6 bases clipped from V and 3 bases from J, the junction kept 11 bases outside the gene matches. Written as DNA, the CDR3 is TGTGCCAGCTCGCTTACAGCGACGGGGGGCTACGAGCAGTACTTC. It encodes CASSLTATGGYEQYF.

The chain uses TRBV18 and TRBJ1-1, with D possibly TRBD1 on 6 matching bases. The CDR3 sequence is 15 residues long. Germline-derived CDR1 and CDR2 are KGHSH and LQKENI. Trimming left V 2 bases short and J 4 bases short, with 14 bases between. In nucleotides, the CDR3 is TGTGCCAGCTCACCATCTTTGGGGGCGGGCACTGAAGCTTTCTTT. This codes for CASSPSLGAGTEAFF.

The V call is TRBV5-4, the J call TRBJ2-5; TRBD1 or TRBD2 may be the D gene (6 bases each). In germline, CDR1 is SGHNT, CDR2 YYREEE (reference sequence). The V end lost 3 bases, the J end lost 3 bases, and 12 bases lay between the germline ends. This CDR3 is 14 amino acids long. The chain's CDR3 is CASSSRRGEETQYF. The CDR3 nucleotides read TGTGCCAGCAGCTCCCGTAGGGGGGAAGAGACCCAGTACTTC.

The rearrangement joins TRBV18 to TRBJ1-1; D remains ambiguous. Trimming stripped 5 bases from V and 5 bases from J, with 9 bases between. The germline V gene has CDR1 KGHSH and CDR2 LQKENI. The CDR3 is 12 amino acids. As DNA, the CDR3 is TGTGCCAGCTCAACGGTGGGGACTGAAGCTTTCTTT. As protein: CASSTVGTEAFF.

DNA of the CDR3: TGTGCCAGCAGTAAAACAGGGGGCACAGATACGCAGTATTTT. Its translation: CASSKTGGTDTQYF. The chain joins TRBV6-5 to TRBJ2-3; 7 positions match TRBD1. The V segment lost 5 bases and the J segment 1 base; nucleotides outside the gene matches: 3. The germline gives CDR1 MNHEY, CDR2 SVGAGI. The CDR3 spans 14 residues.

The chain employs TRBV5-1 and TRBJ2-7; TRBD2 matches at 11 bases. Germline CDR1 is SGHRS and CDR2 is YFSETQ. The CDR3 has 17 residues. V trimming: 3 bases; J trimming: 3 bases; junction bases outside the gene matches: 11. The CDR3 DNA reads as TGCGCCAGCAGCTCTTCCGGAGGACTAGCGGGTCGCTACGAGCAGTACTTC. Its protein is CASSSSGGLAGRYEQYF.

V is TRBV2 and J is TRBJ2-7, with 7 positions matching TRBD1. The trim removed 3 bases at V and 0 bases at J, leaving 2 bases unmatched. Germline V gives CDR1 SNHLY, CDR2 FYNNEI. This CDR3 is 14 amino acids long. DNA of the CDR3: TGTGCCAGCAGTGATCAGGGGGACTCCTACGAGCAGTACTTC. This gives the protein CASSDQGDSYEQYF. Together with reference TRBV2 and TRBJ2-7, the CDR3 gives the full variable domain: EPEVTQTPSHQVTQMGQEVILRCVPISNHLYFYWYRQILGQKVEFLVSFYNNEISEKSEIFDDQFSVERPDGSNFTLKIRSTKLEDSAMYFCASSDQGDSYEQYFGPGTRLTVT.